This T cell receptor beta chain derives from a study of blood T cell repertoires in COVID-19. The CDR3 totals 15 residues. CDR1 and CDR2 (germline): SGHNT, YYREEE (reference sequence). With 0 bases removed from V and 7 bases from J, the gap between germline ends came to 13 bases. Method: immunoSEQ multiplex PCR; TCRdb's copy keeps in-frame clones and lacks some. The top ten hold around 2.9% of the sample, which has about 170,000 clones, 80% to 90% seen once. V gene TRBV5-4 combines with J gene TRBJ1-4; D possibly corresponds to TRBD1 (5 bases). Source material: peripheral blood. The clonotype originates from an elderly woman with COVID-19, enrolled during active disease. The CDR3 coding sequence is TGTGCCAGCAGCTTGGGCAAGGGGAATCTTGAAAAACTGTTTTTT. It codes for CASSLGKGNLEKLFF.